Listed below are T cell receptor beta chains from one sample, sequenced in a study of T cell changes during pregnancy in multiple sclerosis. Profiled with immunoSEQ multiplex PCR; TCRdb holds only in-frame clones, not every one. The sample carries some 85,000 clones, over 90% recorded once. The material sequenced was peripheral blood, taken in the third trimester of pregnancy. Every receptor here comes from a female donor with multiple sclerosis, enrolled in a pregnancy study. CDR3s include the opening cysteine and the closing phenylalanine or tryptophan. The D gene is left open where the match is weak. Some rows mark clone size as missing; the rest say once, few, many or name a class of expanded clone.

>-|-|TRBV7-2|TRBJ1-2
CASSPSGGRDYGYTF
TGTGCCAGCAGCCCTTCCGGGGGGCGCGACTATGGCTACACCTTC
>TRBD2|-|TRBV16|TRBJ2-7
CASSLPGTSGGEQYF
TGTGCCAGCAGCCTGCCCGGGACCTCGGGAGGCGAGCAGTACTTC
>TRBD2|-|TRBV5-1|TRBJ2-7
CASSLKGGGFHEQYF
TGCGCCAGCAGCTTGAAGGGCGGGGGGTTCCACGAGCAGTACTTC
>TRBD2|-|TRBV28|TRBJ2-7
CASSLFGLTSGSLYEQYF
TGTGCCAGCAGTTTATTTGGTTTGACTAGCGGAAGCCTCTACGAGCAGTACTTC
>TRBD1|-|TRBV6-4|TRBJ1-2
CAFKARGLFWYGYTF
TGTGCCTTTAAGGCCAGGGGGCTCTTTTGGTATGGCTACACCTTC
>TRBD1|-|TRBV28|TRBJ1-3
CASSFRGNTIYF
TGTGCCAGCAGTTTCAGGGGGAACACCATATATTTT
>TRBD1|-|TRBV19|TRBJ2-7
CASSLDRSSYEQYF
TGTGCCAGTAGCTTGGACAGGAGCTCCTACGAGCAGTACTTC
>-|-|TRBV19|TRBJ2-3
CASSILGTDTQYF
TGTGCCAGTAGTATACTAGGCACAGATACGCAGTATTTT
>-|-|TRBV6-6|TRBJ1-1
CASSVPRGTEAFF
TGTGCCAGCAGTGTCCCTAGGGGCACTGAAGCTTTCTTT
>TRBD1|few|TRBV2|TRBJ2-7
CASSENRGGNEQYF
TGTGCCAGCAGTGAAAACAGGGGTGGTAACGAGCAGTACTTC
>TRBD2|-|TRBV9|TRBJ2-1
CASSVASGANNEQFF
TGTGCCAGCAGCGTAGCTAGCGGAGCTAACAATGAGCAGTTCTTC
>-|-|TRBV11-3|TRBJ1-1
CASSLQGTNTEAFF
TGTGCCAGCAGCTTACAGGGGACAAACACTGAAGCTTTCTTT
>TRBD1|-|TRBV9|TRBJ2-2
CASSVGQGAQTGELFF
TGTGCCAGCAGCGTGGGACAGGGGGCGCAGACCGGGGAGCTGTTTTTT
>-|-|TRBV4-1|TRBJ2-7
CASSQDIRGGTYEQYF
TGCGCCAGCAGCCAAGATATTCGCGGTGGCACCTACGAGCAGTACTTC
>TRBD1|-|TRBV30|TRBJ1-2
CAWSSTGEGYTF
TGTGCCTGGAGTTCCACAGGGGAAGGCTACACCTTC
>TRBD1|-|TRBV28|TRBJ2-7
CASSFPGQGSYEQYF
TGTGCCAGCAGTTTCCCGGGACAGGGATCCTACGAGCAGTACTTC
>-|-|TRBV29-1|TRBJ1-1
CSVGLMNTEAFF
TGCAGCGTTGGACTGATGAACACTGAAGCTTTCTTT
>TRBD1|-|TRBV19|TRBJ1-4
CASSTSGTGGNEKLFF
TGTGCCAGTAGTACCTCCGGGACAGGGGGTAATGAAAAACTGTTTTTT
>-|-|TRBV27|TRBJ2-7
CASSPQGWSYEQYF
TGTGCCAGCAGTCCCCAGGGTTGGAGCTACGAGCAGTACTTC
>TRBD1|-|TRBV16|TRBJ2-1
CASSGTGNEQFF
TGTGCCAGTTCCGGGACAGGGAATGAGCAGTTCTTC
>TRBD2|-|TRBV2|TRBJ2-2
CASRAGTSLRGEDTGELFF
TGTGCCAGCAGAGCCGGGACTAGCTTACGTGGGGAAGACACCGGGGAGCTGTTTTTT
>TRBD1|-|TRBV19|TRBJ1-1
CASTGTGGWTEAFF
TGTGCCAGTACCGGGACAGGGGGGTGGACTGAAGCTTTCTTT
>TRBD2|few|TRBV27|TRBJ2-2
CASRETSGRARTTGELFF
TGTGCCAGCAGGGAGACTAGCGGGAGGGCCCGGACCACCGGGGAGCTGTTTTTT
>-|once|TRBV7-8|TRBJ2-1
CASSLRDTPGEQFF
TGTGCCAGCAGCCTCCGGGACACCCCAGGTGAGCAGTTCTTC
>TRBD1|few|TRBV5-4|TRBJ1-3
CASSVDRVRGNTIYF
TGTGCCAGCAGCGTTGACAGGGTGCGGGGAAACACCATATATTTT
>-|-|TRBV11-2|TRBJ2-1
CASSWFFGVPYNEQFF
TGTGCCAGCAGCTGGTTCTTTGGAGTCCCCTACAATGAGCAGTTCTTC
>TRBD1|-|TRBV19|TRBJ1-1
CASSIAGRGVPEAFF
TGTGCCAGTAGTATAGCGGGCAGGGGGGTCCCTGAAGCTTTCTTT
>-|-|TRBV11-3|TRBJ2-1
CASSFGLALDEQFF
TGTGCCAGCAGCTTTGGTCTAGCTTTGGATGAGCAGTTCTTC
>TRBD1|-|TRBV5-1|TRBJ2-1
CASSLLPGQPNEQFF
TGCGCCAGCAGCTTGCTTCCGGGACAGCCTAATGAGCAGTTCTTC
>-|-|TRBV2|TRBJ2-2
CASSEIGSVSVGELFF
TGTGCCAGCAGTGAGATCGGGAGCGTTTCCGTCGGGGAGCTGTTTTTT
>-|few|TRBV5-1|TRBJ1-1
CASSLLGPGETEAFF
TGCGCCAGCAGCTTATTGGGGCCAGGGGAGACTGAAGCTTTCTTT
>TRBD1|-|TRBV18|TRBJ2-1
CASSPSGQVNNEQFF
TGTGCCAGCTCACCATCCGGACAGGTAAACAATGAGCAGTTCTTC
>-|-|TRBV7-2|TRBJ2-3
CASGRGSGHLSTDTQYF
TGTGCCAGCGGACGCGGTTCGGGACATCTGAGCACAGATACGCAGTATTTT
>TRBD1|-|TRBV7-2|TRBJ1-2
CASSPPDRTTNYGYTF
TGTGCCAGCAGCCCACCGGACAGGACCACTAACTATGGCTACACCTTC
>TRBD1|-|TRBV2|TRBJ2-7
CASRRDRARHYEYEQYF
TGTGCCAGCAGACGTGACAGGGCCAGACACTATGAATACGAGCAGTACTTC
>TRBD1|-|TRBV9|TRBJ2-7
CASSVAGTGYEQYF
TGTGCCAGCAGCGTAGCCGGGACAGGCTACGAGCAGTACTTC
>TRBD1|-|TRBV7-9|TRBJ1-3
CASSSKIGQGSGNTIYF
TGTGCCAGCAGCTCCAAGATAGGACAGGGCTCTGGAAACACCATATATTTT
>TRBD2|-|TRBV2|TRBJ2-1
CASSTAGAIEQFF
TGTGCCAGCAGTACAGCGGGAGCGATTGAGCAGTTCTTC
>-|-|TRBV2|TRBJ2-3
CASSWGESPDTQYF
TGTGCCAGCAGTTGGGGGGAGTCCCCAGATACGCAGTATTTT
>-|-|TRBV5-1|TRBJ2-3
CASRGRGVGTDTQYF
TGCGCCAGCCGTGGAAGGGGCGTCGGCACAGATACGCAGTATTTT
>TRBD2|-|TRBV5-5|TRBJ2-1
CASSKTSGRAEFF
TGTGCCAGCAGCAAAACTAGCGGGAGGGCCGAGTTCTTC
>-|-|TRBV28|TRBJ2-7
CASSFFSGSYEQYF
TGTGCCAGCAGTTTTTTTAGCGGATCCTACGAGCAGTACTTC
>-|-|TRBV15|TRBJ2-3
CATSRDQAGLRYF
TGTGCCACCAGCAGAGATCAGGCAGGGCTTAGGTATTTT
>-|once|TRBV5-1|TRBJ2-6
CASSLEGVSGANVLTF
TGCGCCAGCAGCTTGGAGGGGGTCTCTGGGGCCAACGTCCTGACTTTC
>-|once|TRBV7-8|TRBJ2-7
CASSLVTALRRSSYEQYF
TGTGCCAGCAGCTTAGTGACAGCTTTACGGCGAAGCTCCTACGAGCAGTACTTC
>TRBD1|few|TRBV6-1|TRBJ1-4
CASSTGATTNEKLFF
TGTGCCAGCAGTACAGGGGCTACAACTAATGAAAAACTGTTTTTT
>-|-|TRBV27|TRBJ1-5
CASSLAGKPGNQPQHF
TGTGCCAGCAGTTTAGCGGGCAAGCCGGGCAATCAGCCCCAGCATTTT
>TRBD1|-|TRBV18|TRBJ1-5
CASSHGQGGQPQHF
TGTGCCAGCTCCCACGGACAGGGTGGGCAGCCCCAGCATTTT
>TRBD1|once|TRBV4-3|TRBJ2-5
CASSQGTGDQETQYF
TGCGCCAGCAGCCAGGGGACAGGGGACCAAGAGACCCAGTACTTC
>TRBD1|once|TRBV18|TRBJ2-5
CASSSGTGGETQYF
TGTGCCAGCTCGTCCGGGACAGGGGGAGAGACCCAGTACTTC
>-|few|TRBV7-3|TRBJ1-1
CASSRGMGREAFF
TGTGCCAGCAGCCGGGGGATGGGGCGTGAAGCTTTCTTT